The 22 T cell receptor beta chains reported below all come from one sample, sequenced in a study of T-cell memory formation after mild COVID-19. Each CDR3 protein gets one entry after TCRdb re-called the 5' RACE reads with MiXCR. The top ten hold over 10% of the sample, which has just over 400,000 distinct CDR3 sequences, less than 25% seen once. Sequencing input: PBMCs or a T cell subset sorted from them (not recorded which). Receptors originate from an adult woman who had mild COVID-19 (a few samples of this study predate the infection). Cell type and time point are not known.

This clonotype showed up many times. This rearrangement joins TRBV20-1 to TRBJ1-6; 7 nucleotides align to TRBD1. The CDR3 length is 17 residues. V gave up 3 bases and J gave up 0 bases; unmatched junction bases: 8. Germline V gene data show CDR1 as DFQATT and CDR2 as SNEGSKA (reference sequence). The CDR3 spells CSARATGISSYNSPLHF. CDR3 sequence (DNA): TGCAGTGCTAGGGCGACAGGGATCAGCTCCTATAATTCACCCCTCCACTTT.

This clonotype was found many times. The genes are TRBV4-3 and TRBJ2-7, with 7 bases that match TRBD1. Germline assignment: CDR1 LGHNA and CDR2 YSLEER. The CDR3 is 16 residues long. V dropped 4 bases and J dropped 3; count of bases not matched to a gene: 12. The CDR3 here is CASSPQGTQVIYEQYF. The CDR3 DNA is TGCGCCAGCAGCCCACAGGGGACCCAGGTTATCTACGAGCAGTACTTC.

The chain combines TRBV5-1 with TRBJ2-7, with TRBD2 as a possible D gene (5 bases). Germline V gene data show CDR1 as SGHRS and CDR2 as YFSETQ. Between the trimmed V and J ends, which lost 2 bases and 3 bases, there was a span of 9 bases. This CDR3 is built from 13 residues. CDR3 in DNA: TGCGCCAGCAGCTTAGAGGACTTCTACGAGCAGTACTTC. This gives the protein CASSLEDFYEQYF.

CDR3 residues: CASSPQRDSTEAFF. CDR3 bases: TGTGCCAGCAGCCCCCAGAGGGACAGCACTGAAGCTTTCTTT. The rearrangement links TRBV3-1 to TRBJ1-1, with 7 bases identical to TRBD1. The V gene end was trimmed by 4 bases and the J gene end by 4 bases; junction bases not matched to a gene: 6. Germline CDR1 LGHDT, CDR2 YNNKEL (reference sequence). The CDR3 spans 14 residues.

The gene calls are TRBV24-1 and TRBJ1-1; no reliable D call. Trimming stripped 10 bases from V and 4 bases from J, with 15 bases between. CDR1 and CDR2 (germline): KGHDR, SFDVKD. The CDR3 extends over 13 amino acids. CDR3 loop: CATRRDSVTEAFF. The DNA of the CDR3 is TGTGCCACTCGGCGGGATTCTGTCACTGAAGCTTTCTTT.

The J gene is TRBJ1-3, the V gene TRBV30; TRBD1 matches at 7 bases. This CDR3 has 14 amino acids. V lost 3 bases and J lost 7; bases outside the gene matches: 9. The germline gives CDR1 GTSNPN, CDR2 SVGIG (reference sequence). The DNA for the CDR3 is TGTGCCTGGAGCTACAGGGGTTTCTTGAACACCATATATTTT. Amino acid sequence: CAWSYRGFLNTIYF.

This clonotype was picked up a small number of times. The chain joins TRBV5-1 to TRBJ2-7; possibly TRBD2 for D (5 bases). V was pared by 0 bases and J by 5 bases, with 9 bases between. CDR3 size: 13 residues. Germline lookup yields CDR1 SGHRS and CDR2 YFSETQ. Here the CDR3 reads CASSLGTLDEQYF. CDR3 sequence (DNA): TGCGCCAGCAGCTTGGGGACTCTCGACGAGCAGTACTTC.

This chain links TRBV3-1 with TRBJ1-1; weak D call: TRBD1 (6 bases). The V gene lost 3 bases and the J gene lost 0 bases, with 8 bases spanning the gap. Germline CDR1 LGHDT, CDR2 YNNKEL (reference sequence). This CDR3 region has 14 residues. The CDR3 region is CASSQGQLNTEAFF. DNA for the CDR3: TGTGCCAGCAGCCAGGGACAATTGAACACTGAAGCTTTCTTT. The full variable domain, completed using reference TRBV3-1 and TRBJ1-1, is DTAVSQTPKYLVTQMGNDKSIKCEQNLGHDTMYWYKQDSKKFLKIMFSYNNKELIINETVPNRFSPKSPDKAHLNLHINSLELGDSAVYFCASSQGQLNTEAFFGQGTRLTVV.

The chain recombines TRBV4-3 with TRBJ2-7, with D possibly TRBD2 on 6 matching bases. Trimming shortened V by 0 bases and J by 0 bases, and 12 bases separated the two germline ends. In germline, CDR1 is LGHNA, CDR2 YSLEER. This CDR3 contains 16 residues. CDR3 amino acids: CASSQDSGRGSYEQYF. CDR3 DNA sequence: TGCGCCAGCAGCCAAGATAGCGGACGTGGCTCCTACGAGCAGTACTTC.

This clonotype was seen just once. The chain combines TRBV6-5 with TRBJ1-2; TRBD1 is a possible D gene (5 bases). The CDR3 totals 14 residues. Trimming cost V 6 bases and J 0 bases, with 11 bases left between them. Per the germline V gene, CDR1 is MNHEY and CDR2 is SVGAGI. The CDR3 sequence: CASRAPGSNYGYTF. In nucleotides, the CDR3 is TGTGCCAGCAGGGCCCCAGGGTCTAACTATGGCTACACCTTC.

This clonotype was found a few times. The CDR3 DNA follows: TGTGCCAGCAGCAAAGAGTACCGGGACAGGGGACCCAACTATGGCTACACCTTC. Protein product: CASSKEYRDRGPNYGYTF. The rearrangement links TRBV21-1 to TRBJ1-2; the table's TRBD1 call for D was not verified on the DNA. TRBV21-1 is a pseudogene segment. The CDR3 is made up of 18 amino acids.

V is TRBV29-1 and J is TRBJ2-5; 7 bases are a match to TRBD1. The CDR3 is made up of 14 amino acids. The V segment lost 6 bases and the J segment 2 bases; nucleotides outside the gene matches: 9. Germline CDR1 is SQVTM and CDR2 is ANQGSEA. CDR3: CSVKTGSSQETQYF. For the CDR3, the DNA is TGCAGCGTCAAGACAGGGTCGTCGCAAGAGACCCAGTACTTC.

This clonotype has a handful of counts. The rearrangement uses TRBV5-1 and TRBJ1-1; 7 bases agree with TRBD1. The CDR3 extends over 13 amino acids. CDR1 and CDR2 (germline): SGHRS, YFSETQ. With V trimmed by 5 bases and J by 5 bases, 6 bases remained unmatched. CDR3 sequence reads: CASRVNRGTEAFF. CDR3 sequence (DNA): TGCGCCAGCAGGGTCAACAGGGGAACTGAAGCTTTCTTT.

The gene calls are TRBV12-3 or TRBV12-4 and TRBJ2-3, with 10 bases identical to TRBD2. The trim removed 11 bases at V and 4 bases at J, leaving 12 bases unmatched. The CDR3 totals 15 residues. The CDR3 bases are TGTGCCGTTTCCAGCGGGGGGGTTTTGGCAGATACGCAGTATTTT. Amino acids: CAVSSGGVLADTQYF.

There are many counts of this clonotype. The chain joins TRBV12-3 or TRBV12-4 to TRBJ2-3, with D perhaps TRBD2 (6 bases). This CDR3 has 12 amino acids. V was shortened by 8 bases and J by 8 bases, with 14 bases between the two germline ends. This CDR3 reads CASGDSHVTQYF. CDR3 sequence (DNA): TGTGCCAGCGGGGACTCACACGTTACGCAGTATTTT.

The CDR3 here is CASSPLSGKTGPHPPNTEAFF. CDR3 DNA: TGTGCCAGCTCACCACTCAGTGGTAAGACAGGGCCCCATCCGCCGAACACTGAAGCTTTCTTT. This chain links TRBV18 with TRBJ1-1; 7 positions agree with TRBD1. CDR3 length: 21 residues. V lost 1 base to trimming and J lost 1 base; unmatched junction nucleotides: 21. The germline V gene has CDR1 KGHSH and CDR2 LQKENI. The full variable domain, completed using reference TRBV18 and TRBJ1-1, is NAGVMQNPRHLVRRRGQEARLRCSPMKGHSHVYWYRQLPEEGLKFMVYLQKENIIDESGMPKERFSAEFPKEGPSILRIQQVVRGDSAAYFCASSPLSGKTGPHPPNTEAFFGQGTRLTVV.

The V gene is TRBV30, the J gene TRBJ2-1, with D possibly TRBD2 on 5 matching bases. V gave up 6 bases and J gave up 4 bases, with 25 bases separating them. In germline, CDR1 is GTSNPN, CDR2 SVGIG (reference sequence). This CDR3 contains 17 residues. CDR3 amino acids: CACSAGRVGGLYNEQFF. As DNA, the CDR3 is TGTGCCTGTTCGGCCGGCCGGGTCGGCGGGCTTTACAATGAGCAGTTCTTC.

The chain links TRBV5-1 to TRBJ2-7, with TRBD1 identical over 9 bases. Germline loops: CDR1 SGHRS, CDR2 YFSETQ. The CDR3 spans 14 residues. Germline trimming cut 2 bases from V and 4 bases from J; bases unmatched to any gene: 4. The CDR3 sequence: CASSFRTGDYEQYF. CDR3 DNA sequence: TGCGCCAGCAGCTTTAGGACAGGGGATTACGAGCAGTACTTC.

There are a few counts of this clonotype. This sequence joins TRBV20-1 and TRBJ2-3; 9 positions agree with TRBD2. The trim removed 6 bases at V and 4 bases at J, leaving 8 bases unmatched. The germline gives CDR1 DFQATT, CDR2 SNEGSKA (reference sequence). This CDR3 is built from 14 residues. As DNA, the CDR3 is TGCAGTGCCCCAATGGCGGGAGGGTCAGATACGCAGTATTTT. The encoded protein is CSAPMAGGSDTQYF.

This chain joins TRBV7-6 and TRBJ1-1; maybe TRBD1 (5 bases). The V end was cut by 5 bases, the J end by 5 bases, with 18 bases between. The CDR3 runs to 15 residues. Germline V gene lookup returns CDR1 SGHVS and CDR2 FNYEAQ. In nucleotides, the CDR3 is TGTGCCAGCAGCCCAGCCCAGGCTCGGGGGACTGAAGCTTTCTTT. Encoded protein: CASSPAQARGTEAFF.

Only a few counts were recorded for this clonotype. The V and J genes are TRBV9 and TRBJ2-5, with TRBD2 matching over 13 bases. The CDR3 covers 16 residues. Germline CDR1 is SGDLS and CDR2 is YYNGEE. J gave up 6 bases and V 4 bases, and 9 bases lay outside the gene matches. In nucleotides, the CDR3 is TGTGCCAGCAGCTCAGGACTAGCGGGAGTAGGAAAGACCCAGTACTTC. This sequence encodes CASSSGLAGVGKTQYF. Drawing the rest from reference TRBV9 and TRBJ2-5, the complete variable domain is DSGVTQTPKHLITATGQRVTLRCSPRSGDLSVYWYQQSLDQGLQFLIQYYNGEERAKGNILERFSAQQFPDLHSELNLSSLELGDSALYFCASSSGLAGVGKTQYFGPGTRLLVL.

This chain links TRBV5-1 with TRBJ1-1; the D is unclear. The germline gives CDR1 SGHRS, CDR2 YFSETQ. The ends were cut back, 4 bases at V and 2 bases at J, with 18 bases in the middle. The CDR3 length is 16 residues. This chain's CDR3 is CASSGQPGGRNTEAFF. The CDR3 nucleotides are TGCGCCAGCAGCGGGCAACCGGGCGGTAGAAACACTGAAGCTTTCTTT.